Listed below are T cell receptor beta chains from one sample, sequenced in a study of blood T cell repertoires in COVID-19. TCRdb's table, derived via immunoSEQ multiplex PCR, lists solely in-frame clones and lacks some. The data show over 300,000 clones, with 88% seen just once and approximately 1% held by the top ten. The source material was PBMCs or T cells enriched from blood (not recorded which). The receptors derive from a woman aged 25 to 39 with acute COVID-19. Both conserved end residues are part of each CDR3. D genes are given only for firm matches. The size entry is marked missing in some rows and otherwise reads once, few, many or a size class.

NA	TRBV19	TRBJ2-1	NA	CASSLSGQSSYNEQFF	TGTGCCAGTAGTTTGTCTGGACAGAGCTCCTACAATGAGCAGTTCTTC
NA	TRBV21-1	TRBJ2-7	NA	CASLESYEQYF	TGTGCCAGCTTAGAAAGCTACGAGCAGTACTTC
NA	TRBV5-1	TRBJ2-7	TRBD1	CASRQGAYEQYF	TGCGCCAGCAGGCAGGGGGCCTACGAGCAGTACTTC
NA	TRBV30	TRBJ2-7	NA	CAWRVGAYEQYF	TGTGCCTGGAGGGTAGGGGCCTACGAGCAGTACTTC
NA	TRBV2	TRBJ1-1	NA	CASSEGTGKAFF	TGTGCCAGCAGTGAAGGAACAGGGAAAGCTTTCTTT
NA	TRBV14	TRBJ2-1	NA	CASSLSDSLTNNEQFF	TGTGCCAGCAGCCTCAGCGACTCGCTTACCAACAATGAGCAGTTCTTC
NA	TRBV7-7	TRBJ2-7	NA	CASSLGQGPTYEQYF	TGTGCCAGCAGCTTGGGTCAGGGTCCTACCTACGAGCAGTACTTC
NA	TRBV2	TRBJ1-6	NA	CASSPPGKDNSPLHF	TGTGCCAGCAGTCCCCCGGGGAAGGATAATTCACCCCTCCACTTT
NA	TRBV19	TRBJ1-2	NA	CASSRGSPTSYGYTF	TGTGCCAGTAGTAGGGGCAGCCCTACTTCCTATGGCTACACCTTC
NA	TRBV18	TRBJ1-1	NA	CASSPVMNTEAFF	TGTGCCAGCTCTCCTGTAATGAACACTGAAGCTTTCTTT
NA	TRBV10-3	TRBJ2-7	NA	CAISESLDRRDYEQYF	TGTGCCATCAGTGAGTCTCTCGACAGACGAGACTACGAGCAGTACTTC
NA	TRBV6-5	TRBJ2-3	NA	CASSYRLSDTQYF	TGTGCCAGCAGTTATCGTCTTTCAGATACGCAGTATTTT
NA	TRBV7-9	TRBJ2-7	TRBD1	CASSADRAYEQYF	TGTGCCAGCAGCGCGGACAGGGCCTACGAGCAGTACTTC
NA	TRBV9	TRBJ1-3	TRBD1	CASSILTGGSGNTIYF	TGTGCCAGCAGCATCCTGACAGGGGGCTCTGGAAACACCATATATTTT
NA	TRBV25-1	TRBJ2-3	NA	CASSEWGGTDTQYF	TGTGCCAGCAGTGAATGGGGGGGCACAGATACGCAGTATTTT
NA	TRBV2	TRBJ2-3	NA	CASSLASDTQYF	TGTGCCAGCAGTCTAGCTTCAGATACGCAGTATTTT
NA	TRBV28	TRBJ2-7	TRBD1	CASGNRDRIYEQYF	TGTGCCAGCGGAAACCGGGACAGAATTTACGAGCAGTACTTC
NA	TRBV27	TRBJ2-1	TRBD2	CASTPSGGRSYNEQFF	TGTGCCAGCACCCCTAGCGGGGGACGCTCCTACAATGAGCAGTTCTTC
once	TRBV15	TRBJ2-1	NA	CATSRDRLSHNEQFF	TGTGCCACCAGCAGAGATCGACTTAGCCACAATGAGCAGTTCTTC
few	TRBV5-4	TRBJ2-1	TRBD2	CASSLGLAGNEQFF	TGTGCCAGCAGCTTGGGACTAGCGGGTAATGAGCAGTTCTTC
NA	TRBV5-1	TRBJ1-3	TRBD1	CASSLRGQRGNTIYF	TGCGCCAGCAGCCTAAGGGGGCAGAGGGGAAACACCATATATTTT
NA	TRBV6-6	TRBJ1-2	TRBD1	CASGGQGSGYTF	TGTGCCAGCGGTGGACAGGGATCGGGCTACACCTTC
NA	TRBV6-2/TRBV6-3	TRBJ1-2	NA	CASTPPRGDGYTF	TGTGCCAGCACCCCCCCGCGGGGAGATGGCTACACCTTC
NA	TRBV12-3/TRBV12-4	TRBJ1-1	NA	CASSFWGSTEAFF	TGTGCCAGCAGTTTTTGGGGCAGCACTGAAGCTTTCTTT
once	TRBV6-1	TRBJ1-6	TRBD1	CASGDRGLGSPLHF	TGTGCCAGCGGGGACAGGGGGCTTGGTTCACCCCTCCACTTT
NA	TRBV30	TRBJ1-1	NA	CAWSMTGGAEAFF	TGTGCCTGGAGTATGACGGGAGGCGCTGAAGCTTTCTTT
NA	TRBV5-1	TRBJ2-1	TRBD1	CASSPGQGADEQFF	TGCGCCAGCAGCCCTGGTCAGGGGGCCGATGAGCAGTTCTTC
NA	TRBV7-2	TRBJ1-1	NA	CASSGGRGRDTEAFF	TGTGCCAGCAGCGGGGGGCGGGGGCGCGACACTGAAGCTTTCTTT
NA	TRBV15	TRBJ2-5	NA	CATSGIQETQYF	TGTGCCACCTCAGGGATTCAAGAGACCCAGTACTTC
once	TRBV7-3	TRBJ1-6	NA	CASSLTRDSPLHF	TGTGCCAGCAGCTTAACTCGGGATTCACCCCTCCACTTT
NA	TRBV7-9	TRBJ2-1	TRBD1	CASSPRRGGDEQFF	TGTGCCAGCAGCCCTCGCCGAGGGGGCGATGAGCAGTTCTTC
NA	TRBV6-1	TRBJ1-5	TRBD1	CASSEDLSQGWQPQHF	TGTGCCAGCAGTGAAGATCTGTCACAGGGGTGGCAGCCCCAGCATTTT
once	TRBV9	TRBJ2-4	TRBD1	CASSVDRGPQNIQYF	TGTGCCAGCAGCGTAGACAGGGGACCACAAAACATTCAGTACTTC
NA	TRBV18	TRBJ2-7	TRBD2	CASSPQLAGAAYEQYF	TGTGCCAGCTCACCACAACTAGCGGGGGCGGCCTACGAGCAGTACTTC
once	TRBV4-2	TRBJ1-3	TRBD1	CASSQDGTGGTGNTIYF	TGTGCCAGCAGCCAAGATGGGACAGGGGGTACTGGAAACACCATATATTTT
NA	TRBV4-1	TRBJ1-2	NA	CASSQEPVNYGYTF	TGCGCCAGCAGCCAAGAACCGGTTAACTATGGCTACACCTTC
NA	TRBV10-3	TRBJ1-1	TRBD1	CAISEDRGGRAFF	TGTGCCATCAGTGAAGACAGGGGAGGTAGGGCTTTCTTT
NA	TRBV19	TRBJ1-4	TRBD1	CASSRGQGAIEKLFF	TGTGCCAGTAGTAGGGGACAGGGGGCCATTGAAAAACTGTTTTTT
NA	TRBV6-4	TRBJ2-5	NA	CASSESPETQYF	TGTGCCAGCAGTGAAAGCCCAGAGACCCAGTACTTC
NA	TRBV9	TRBJ1-5	NA	CASSVGGNSNQPQHF	TGTGCCAGCAGCGTAGGCGGGAATAGCAATCAGCCCCAGCATTTT
NA	TRBV2	TRBJ2-7	NA	CASSDVQVASYEQYF	TGTGCCAGCAGTGATGTGCAGGTGGCCTCCTACGAGCAGTACTTC
once	TRBV5-1	TRBJ2-1	NA	CASSPSGRASSYNEQFF	TGCGCCAGCAGCCCGAGCGGACGGGCGAGCTCCTACAATGAGCAGTTCTTC
NA	TRBV2	TRBJ2-1	TRBD2	CASSEGGSGEEQFF	TGTGCCAGCAGTGAAGGAGGTAGCGGGGAGGAGCAGTTCTTC
NA	TRBV11-1	TRBJ1-1	NA	CASSFSRAYTEAFF	TGTGCCAGCAGCTTTTCCAGGGCCTACACTGAAGCTTTCTTT
NA	TRBV4-1	TRBJ1-2	TRBD1	CASSQVPGGAGYTF	TGCGCCAGCAGCCAAGTCCCAGGGGGCGCTGGCTACACCTTC
NA	TRBV12-1	TRBJ1-2	NA	CASSFRGSFNYGYTF	TGTGCCAGCAGCTTTAGGGGCAGCTTTAACTATGGCTACACCTTC
NA	TRBV2	TRBJ1-1	NA	CASMRLNTEAFF	TGTGCCAGCATGCGGCTGAACACTGAAGCTTTCTTT
NA	TRBV5-1	TRBJ1-4	NA	CASHKTGSTNEKLFF	TGCGCCAGCCATAAAACAGGGTCAACTAATGAAAAACTGTTTTTT
NA	TRBV29-1	TRBJ2-7	TRBD1	CSVHGDRGTYEQYF	TGCAGCGTCCATGGGGACAGGGGTACCTACGAGCAGTACTTC
NA	TRBV5-4	TRBJ2-1	NA	CASSLRRTSYNEQFF	TGTGCCAGCAGCTTAAGACGGACTTCCTACAATGAGCAGTTCTTC
NA	TRBV30	TRBJ2-3	TRBD2	CAWKKEVLAGGPMADTQYF	TGTGCCTGGAAAAAGGAAGTACTAGCGGGGGGGCCTATGGCAGATACGCAGTATTTT
NA	TRBV3-1/TRBV3-2	TRBJ2-5	NA	CASSQATGPGQETQYF	TGTGCCAGCAGCCAAGCGACAGGACCTGGCCAAGAGACCCAGTACTTC
NA	TRBV6-5	TRBJ1-2	TRBD1	CASSSAGWRGQVGYTF	TGTGCCAGCAGTTCTGCGGGGTGGAGGGGGCAGGTTGGCTACACCTTC
NA	TRBV6-5	TRBJ1-3	NA	CASRRVQATGNTIYF	TGTGCCAGCAGGCGGGTGCAGGCGACTGGAAACACCATATATTTT
NA	TRBV19	TRBJ1-1	NA	CASSGFKGLNTEAFF	TGTGCCAGTAGCGGGTTTAAGGGGTTGAACACTGAAGCTTTCTTT
NA	TRBV4-3	TRBJ1-3	NA	CASSQALGASGNTIYF	TGCGCCAGCAGCCAAGCCCTGGGCGCTTCTGGAAACACCATATATTTT
NA	TRBV7-2	TRBJ1-3	NA	CASSRSLGNTIYF	TGTGCCAGCAGTCGGTCGCTTGGAAACACCATATATTTT
NA	TRBV5-1	TRBJ2-7	TRBD1	CASSLEGDRTYEQYF	TGCGCCAGCAGCTTGGAAGGGGACAGGACTTACGAGCAGTACTTC
NA	TRBV6-5	TRBJ1-6	NA	CASSYSPGLYNSPLHF	TGTGCCAGCAGTTACTCTCCAGGGCTCTATAATTCACCCCTCCACTTT